Sequencing of this TCR beta chain was carried out in a study of cytomegalovirus exposure and HLA in healthy donors. The primer mix had 60 Vbeta and 13 Jbeta primers. This table comes from immunoSEQ multiplex PCR, and its TCRdb copy is limited to in-frame clones, with some not included. This table holds tens of thousands of clones, around 84% found once. V lost 0 bases to trimming and J lost 2 bases, with 9 bases between them. This CDR3 is 14 amino acids long. Per the germline V gene, CDR1 is SGDLS and CDR2 is YYNGEE. For this clone: The antigen remains undetermined.

General study findings and limits: Analyses of presence and absence presupposed an approximately uniform sequencing depth across donors.

V usage is TRBV9 and J usage is TRBJ2-7, with a possible D match to TRBD2 (5 bases). Sequenced: PBMCs. The sequence came from a male donor in good health and CMV-seronegative. CDR3 sequence: CASSVVERPYEQYF. CDR3 nucleotide sequence: TGTGCCAGCAGCGTAGTGGAGCGGCCCTACGAGCAGTACTTC.